The clone carrying this T cell receptor (beta chain) was counted a few times. Its antigen is as yet unknown. The data are from a study of cytomegalovirus exposure and HLA in healthy donors. This PCR relied on a set of 60 Vbeta primers and 13 Jbeta primers. The method was immunoSEQ multiplex PCR; TCRdb's version includes in-frame clones alone and lacks a portion of them. This sample has around 200,000 clones, with just under 70% found just once. General observations from the study: Relative to the approximately 700-donor mean, N-insertions were reportedly fewer in an Asian-associated ancestry cluster in a later analysis. Prior analysis indicated that the majority of TCR beta V segments exhibited productivity approximately 87% or approximately 30% of the time. A list of 164 TCR beta chains associated with cytomegalovirus was given.

This sequence was found in a man aged 35 to 55 in good health and CMV-seropositive. Input material: PBMCs.

The CDR3 protein is CASTPDSRTEAFF. DNA of the CDR3: TGTGCCAGCACCCCGGACAGTCGCACTGAAGCTTTCTTT. This chain connects TRBV7-2 to TRBJ1-1; a possible D gene is TRBD1 (6 bases). CDR1 is SGHTA, CDR2 FQGNSA, per germline. Trimming cost V 7 bases and J 4 bases, with 13 bases left between them. The CDR3 runs to 13 residues.